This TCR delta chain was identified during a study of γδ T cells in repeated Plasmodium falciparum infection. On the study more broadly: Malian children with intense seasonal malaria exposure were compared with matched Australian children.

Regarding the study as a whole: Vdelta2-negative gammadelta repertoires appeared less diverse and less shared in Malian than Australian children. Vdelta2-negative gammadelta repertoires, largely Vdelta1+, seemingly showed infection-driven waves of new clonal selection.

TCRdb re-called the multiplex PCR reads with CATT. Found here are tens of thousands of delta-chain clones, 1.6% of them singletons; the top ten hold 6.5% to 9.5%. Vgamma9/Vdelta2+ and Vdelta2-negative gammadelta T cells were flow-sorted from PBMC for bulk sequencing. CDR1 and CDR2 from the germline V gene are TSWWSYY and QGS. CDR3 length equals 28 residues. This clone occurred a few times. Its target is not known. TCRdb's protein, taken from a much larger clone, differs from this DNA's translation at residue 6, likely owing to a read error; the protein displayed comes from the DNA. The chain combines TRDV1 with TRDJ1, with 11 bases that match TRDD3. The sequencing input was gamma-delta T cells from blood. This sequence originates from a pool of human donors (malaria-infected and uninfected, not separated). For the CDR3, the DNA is TGTGCTCTTAGGGAACCACTGGTTGGCATGCTTCCTACACGTCTGGGGGATACCCGCGAATCGTACACCGATAAACTCATCTTT. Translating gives CALREPLVGMLPTRLGDTRESYTDKLIF.